The 10 T cell receptor beta chains below were found in one sample sequenced in a study of cytomegalovirus exposure and HLA in healthy donors. Researchers ran the PCR with 60 Vbeta and 13 Jbeta primers. TCRdb's copy holds only in-frame clones and misses some; the assay was immunoSEQ multiplex PCR. Of about 81,000 clones listed, around 80% were seen once; the top ten hold around 3%. Material: PBMCs. The source is a man aged 45-65 years in good health and CMV-seropositive.

The rearrangement links TRBV25-1 to TRBJ1-2; D is unclear. This CDR3 has 13 amino acids. The V gene lost 4 bases and the J gene lost 0 bases, with 6 bases spanning the gap. Germline assignment: CDR1 MGHDK and CDR2 SYGVNS. CDR3 in DNA: TGTGCCAGCAGTGCGCCGGCTAACTATGGCTACACCTTC. Protein sequence: CASSAPANYGYTF.

This rearrangement joins TRBV4-3 to TRBJ2-7; D uncertain. The V gene's germline CDR1 is LGHNA and CDR2 YSLEER. The CDR3 covers 15 residues. V was trimmed by 0 bases and J by 7 bases, leaving 16 bases between them. The DNA of the CDR3 is TGCGCCAGCAGCCAAGATCGGTTGAGCGCACAAGAGCAGTACTTC. The encoded protein is CASSQDRLSAQEQYF.

The chain carries TRBV6-1 and TRBJ1-5; TRBD1 agrees at 9 bases. V shed 5 bases, J shed 2 bases, and the junction held 4 bases outside the gene matches. From germline, CDR1 is MNHNS and CDR2 SASEGT. This CDR3 spans 15 amino acids. Written as DNA, the CDR3 is TGTGCCAGCAGTTTAACAGGGGGCGGCAATCAGCCCCAGCATTTT. Residues: CASSLTGGGNQPQHF.

This clone was found once. CDR3 bases: TGCGCCAGCAGTGAAATGGGGACAGCAACCTACGAGCAGTACTTC. It codes for CASSEMGTATYEQYF. J is TRBJ2-7 and V is TRBV10-1; TRBD1 aligns across 7 bases. Germline-derived CDR1 and CDR2 are WNHNN and SYGVQD (reference sequence). The CDR3 totals 15 residues. Unmatched junction bases numbered 7, after V lost 3 bases and J lost 2 bases.

This clone was observed a single time. J is TRBJ2-1 and V is TRBV6-1; maybe TRBD1 (6 bases). CDR1 is MNHNS and CDR2 is SASEGT in the germline V gene. This CDR3 contains 15 residues. The V end lost 6 bases, the J end lost 0 bases, and 12 bases lay between the germline ends. Here the CDR3 DNA reads TGTGCCAGCAGGGGTGACAGGAGCTCCTACAATGAGCAGTTCTTC. It is translated as CASRGDRSSYNEQFF.

This chain connects TRBV10-3 to TRBJ2-5, with a possible D match to TRBD2 (6 bases). Trimming removed 0 bases at V and 3 bases at J, with 8 bases between. From germline, CDR1 is ENHRY and CDR2 SYGVKD. The CDR3 extends over 14 amino acids. CDR3 DNA sequence: TGTGCCATCAGTGAGTCTCGGGGGAAAGAGACCCAGTACTTC. This codes for CAISESRGKETQYF.

The chain is built from TRBV10-3 and TRBJ1-1; D is undetermined. Trimming left V 0 bases short and J 1 base short, with 6 bases between. The CDR3 runs to 14 residues. Germline lookup yields CDR1 ENHRY and CDR2 SYGVKD. CDR3 in DNA: TGTGCCATCAGTGAGTCGACATCGAACACTGAAGCTTTCTTT. It translates to CAISESTSNTEAFF.

This clone was counted only a few times. The chain is built from TRBV4-3 and TRBJ1-5; TRBD1 might be the D (5 bases). There are 15 residues in the CDR3. V was clipped by 0 bases and J by 4 bases, with 10 bases between them. The V gene's germline CDR1 is LGHNA and CDR2 YSLEER. The chain's CDR3 is CASSQDRQPNQPQHF. Here the CDR3 DNA reads TGCGCCAGCAGCCAAGATAGACAGCCTAATCAGCCCCAGCATTTT.

The chain carries TRBV5-1 and TRBJ1-1; unclear D gene. Per germline, CDR1 SGHRS and CDR2 YFSETQ. The V gene lost 0 bases and the J gene lost 0 bases, with 9 bases spanning the gap. The CDR3 extends over 15 amino acids. The CDR3: CASSLDGDMNTEAFF. The DNA for the CDR3 is TGCGCCAGCAGCTTGGACGGGGATATGAACACTGAAGCTTTCTTT.

The CDR3 is CASSKALMGWDRENEQFF. The CDR3 DNA reads TGTGCCAGCAGCAAAGCGCTGATGGGTTGGGACAGGGAAAATGAGCAGTTCTTC. The V gene is TRBV21-1, the J gene TRBJ2-1; the table gives TRBD1 as D, unverified against the DNA. TRBV21-1 is shown as a pseudogene. This CDR3 region has 18 residues.